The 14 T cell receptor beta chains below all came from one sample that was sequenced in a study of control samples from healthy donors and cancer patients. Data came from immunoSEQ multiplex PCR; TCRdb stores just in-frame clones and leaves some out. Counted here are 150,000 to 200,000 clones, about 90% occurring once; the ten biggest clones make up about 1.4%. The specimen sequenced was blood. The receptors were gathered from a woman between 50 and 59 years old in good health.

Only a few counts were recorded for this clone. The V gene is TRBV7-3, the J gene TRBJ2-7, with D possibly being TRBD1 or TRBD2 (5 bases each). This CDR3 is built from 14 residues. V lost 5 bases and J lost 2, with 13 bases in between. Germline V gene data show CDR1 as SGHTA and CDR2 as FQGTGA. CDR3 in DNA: TGTGCCAGCAGCCCATGGGACGGCCCCTACGAGCAGTACTTC. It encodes CASSPWDGPYEQYF.

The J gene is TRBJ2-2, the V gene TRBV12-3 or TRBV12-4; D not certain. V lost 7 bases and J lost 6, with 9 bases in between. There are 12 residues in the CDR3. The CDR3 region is CASTLPPGELFF. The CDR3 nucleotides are TGTGCCAGCACCCTCCCACCCGGGGAGCTGTTTTTT.

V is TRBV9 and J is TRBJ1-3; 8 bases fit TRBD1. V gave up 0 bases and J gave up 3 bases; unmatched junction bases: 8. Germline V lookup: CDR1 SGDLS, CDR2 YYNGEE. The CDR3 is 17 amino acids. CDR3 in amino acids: CASSVEAGGRFGNTIYF. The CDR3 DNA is TGTGCCAGCAGCGTAGAGGCAGGGGGCCGCTTTGGAAACACCATATATTTT.

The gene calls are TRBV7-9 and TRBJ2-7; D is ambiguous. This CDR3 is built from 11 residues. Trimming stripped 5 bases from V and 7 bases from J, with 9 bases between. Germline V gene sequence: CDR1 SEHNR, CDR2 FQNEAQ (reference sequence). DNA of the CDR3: TGTGCCAGCAGCCAACTTGGAGAGCAGTACTTC. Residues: CASSQLGEQYF.

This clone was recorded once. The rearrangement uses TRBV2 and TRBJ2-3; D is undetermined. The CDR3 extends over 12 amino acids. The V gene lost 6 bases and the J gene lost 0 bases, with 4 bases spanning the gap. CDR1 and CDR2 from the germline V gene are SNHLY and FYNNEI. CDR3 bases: TGTGCCAGCAGGCTGAGCACAGATACGCAGTATTTT. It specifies CASRLSTDTQYF.

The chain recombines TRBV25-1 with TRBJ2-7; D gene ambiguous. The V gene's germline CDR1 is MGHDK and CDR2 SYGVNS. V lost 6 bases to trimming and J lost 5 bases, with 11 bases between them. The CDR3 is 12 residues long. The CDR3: CASREVGHEQYF. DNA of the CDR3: TGTGCCAGCAGAGAGGTCGGCCACGAGCAGTACTTC.

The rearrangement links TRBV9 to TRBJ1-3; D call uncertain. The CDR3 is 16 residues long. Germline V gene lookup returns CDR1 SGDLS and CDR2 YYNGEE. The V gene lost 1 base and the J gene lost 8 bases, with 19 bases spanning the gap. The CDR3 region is CASSVTAGRFVDTIYF. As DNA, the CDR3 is TGTGCCAGCAGCGTAACTGCCGGACGGTTTGTGGACACCATATATTTT. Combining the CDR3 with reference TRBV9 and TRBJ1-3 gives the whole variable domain DSGVTQTPKHLITATGQRVTLRCSPRSGDLSVYWYQQSLDQGLQFLIQYYNGEERAKGNILERFSAQQFPDLHSELNLSSLELGDSALYFCASSVTAGRFVDTIYFGEGSWLTVV.

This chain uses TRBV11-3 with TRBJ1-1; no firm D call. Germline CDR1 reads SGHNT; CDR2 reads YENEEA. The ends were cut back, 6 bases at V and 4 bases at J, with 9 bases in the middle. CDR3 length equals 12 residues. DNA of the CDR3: TGTGCCAGCAGTTTTGGGAGCACTGAAGCTTTCTTT. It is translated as CASSFGSTEAFF.

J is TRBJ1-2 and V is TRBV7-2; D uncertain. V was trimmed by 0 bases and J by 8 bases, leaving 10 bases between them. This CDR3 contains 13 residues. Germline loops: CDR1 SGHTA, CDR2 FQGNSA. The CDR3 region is CASSLAGFGGYTF. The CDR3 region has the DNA TGTGCCAGCAGCTTAGCAGGGTTCGGCGGCTACACCTTC.

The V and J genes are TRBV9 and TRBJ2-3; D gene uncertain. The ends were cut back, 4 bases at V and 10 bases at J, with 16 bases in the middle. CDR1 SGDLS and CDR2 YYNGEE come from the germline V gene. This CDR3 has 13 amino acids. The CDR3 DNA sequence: TGTGCCAGCAGCTCCCCCGACTTGTCGGCGCAGTATTTT. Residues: CASSSPDLSAQYF.

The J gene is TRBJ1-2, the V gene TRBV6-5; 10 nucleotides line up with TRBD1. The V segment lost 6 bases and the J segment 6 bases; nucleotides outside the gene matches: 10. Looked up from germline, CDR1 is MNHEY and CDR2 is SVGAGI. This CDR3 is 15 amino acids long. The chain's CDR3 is CASRSTGGAPDGYTF. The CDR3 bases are TGTGCCAGCAGATCGACAGGGGGCGCCCCAGATGGCTACACCTTC.

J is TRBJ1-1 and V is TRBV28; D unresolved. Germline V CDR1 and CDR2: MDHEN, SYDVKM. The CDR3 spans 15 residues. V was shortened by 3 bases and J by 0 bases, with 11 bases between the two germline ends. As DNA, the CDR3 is TGTGCCAGCAGTTTGGCGGGAGGGATGAACACTGAAGCTTTCTTT. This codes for CASSLAGGMNTEAFF.

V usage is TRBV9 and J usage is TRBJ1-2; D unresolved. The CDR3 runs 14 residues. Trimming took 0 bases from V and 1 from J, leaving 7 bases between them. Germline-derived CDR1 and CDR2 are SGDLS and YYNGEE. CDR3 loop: CASSVAPGNYGYTF. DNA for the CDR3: TGTGCCAGCAGCGTAGCTCCAGGTAACTATGGCTACACCTTC.

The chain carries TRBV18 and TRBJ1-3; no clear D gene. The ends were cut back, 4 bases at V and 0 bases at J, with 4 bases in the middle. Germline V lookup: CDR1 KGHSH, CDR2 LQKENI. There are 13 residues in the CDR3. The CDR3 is CASSRGSGNTIYF. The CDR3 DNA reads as TGTGCCAGCTCACGAGGCTCTGGAAACACCATATATTTT.